This is a list of T cell receptor beta chains from one sample in a study of T-cell memory formation after mild COVID-19. TCRdb reanalysed the 5' RACE reads using MiXCR and keeps one entry per CDR3 protein. The sample lists hundreds of thousands of distinct CDR3 sequences; around a quarter were seen once. The sequencing sample was made of PBMCs or a T cell subset sorted from them (not recorded which). The receptors come from an adult woman who had mild COVID-19 (a few samples of this study predate the infection). Cell type and time point are not known. The CDR3 runs from the conserved cysteine through the conserved F or W. A D gene is named only where the DNA matches it firmly. Size is omitted from some rows. Given values are once, few, many or a class for expanded clones.

>TRBV18|few|TRBJ2-5|-
TGTGCCAGCTCACCCCTGACCGGACGGGGGGCCCAAGAGACCCAGTACTTC
CASSPLTGRGAQETQYF
>TRBV18|few|TRBJ2-1|TRBD1
TGTGCCAGCTCACCACCCGGACAGGGGAACAATGAGCAGTTCTTC
CASSPPGQGNNEQFF
>TRBV24-1|-|TRBJ2-1|-
TGTGCCACCAGTGATGCAGGGGTCTATGAGCAGTTCTTC
CATSDAGVYEQFF
>TRBV5-6|-|TRBJ2-3|-
TGTGCCAGCAGCTCCTGGAGCACAGATACGCAGTATTTT
CASSSWSTDTQYF
>TRBV29-1|few|TRBJ2-7|-
TGCAGCGTTGACGTATGGCCAGCATCCTACGAGCAGTACTTC
CSVDVWPASYEQYF
>TRBV12-3/TRBV12-4|few|TRBJ2-3|-
TGTGCCAGCCGCGAGGGGGGTGGCACAGATACGCAGTATTTT
CASREGGGTDTQYF
>TRBV24-1|few|TRBJ1-2|-
TGTGCCACCAGTGATTTGGAACAAAACTATGGCTACACCTTC
CATSDLEQNYGYTF
>TRBV6-1|-|TRBJ1-1|-
TGTGCCAGCAGTGAAACACCGAAGAGTGAAGCTTTCTTT
CASSETPKSEAFF
>TRBV30|-|TRBJ2-7|TRBD1
TGTGCCTGGAACCCCGGGACAGGGCTTTACGAGCAGTACTTC
CAWNPGTGLYEQYF
>TRBV27|-|TRBJ1-2|TRBD1
TGTGCCAGCAGTTACGTCGCCGGACAGGGTGTGGACTATGGCTACACCTTC
CASSYVAGQGVDYGYTF
>TRBV12-3/TRBV12-4|few|TRBJ2-5|-
TGTGCCAGCAGTTTCCACAGAGACCAAGAGACCCAGTACTTC
CASSFHRDQETQYF
>TRBV7-3|-|TRBJ2-2|TRBD1
TGTGCCAGCAGCGCCCGGGACAGCTTGGACGGGGAGCTGTTTTTT
CASSARDSLDGELFF
>TRBV5-1|-|TRBJ1-5|TRBD1
TGCGCCAGCAGCTTGGGGGGACAGGGGGATCAGCCCCAGCATTTT
CASSLGGQGDQPQHF
>TRBV25-1|-|TRBJ2-7|-
TGTGCCAGCAGTGCCGGCTGGACACCCTCCTACGAGCAGTACTTC
CASSAGWTPSYEQYF
>TRBV20-1|-|TRBJ2-7|-
TGCAGTGCCCGCGACTACAGGCAGTACGAGCAGTACTTC
CSARDYRQYEQYF
>TRBV4-3|few|TRBJ1-4|TRBD1
TGCGCCAGCAGCCACATTTGGACAGGTGAAAAACTGTTTTTT
CASSHIWTGEKLFF
>TRBV4-1|few|TRBJ1-2|-
TGCGCCAGCAGCCAAGACCGGGCTCTAGCCTCTGGCTACACCTTC
CASSQDRALASGYTF
>TRBV24-1|few|TRBJ2-5|TRBD1
TGTGCCACCAGTGACGGGACAGGAGTCCGGGAGACCCAGTACTTC
CATSDGTGVRETQYF
>TRBV7-8|-|TRBJ2-3|-
TGTGCCAGCAGCCACTCCGCCACAGATACGCAGTATTTT
CASSHSATDTQYF
>TRBV5-1|few|TRBJ2-3|TRBD1
TGCGCCAGCAGCATACCGACAGGGCGGGCGGCTGCGCAGTATTTT
CASSIPTGRAAAQYF
>TRBV24-1|few|TRBJ2-5|-
TGTGCCACCAGTGACCCCCCGGGGACCCAGTACTTC
CATSDPPGTQYF
>TRBV30|few|TRBJ2-7|-
TGTGCCTGGAGTCGGGACGGATCCTACGAGCAGTACTTC
CAWSRDGSYEQYF
>TRBV24-1|few|TRBJ2-4|-
TGTGCCACCCTTAACGGGTCTCAAAACCTCCCAGCCAAAAACATTCAGTACTTC
CATLNGSQNLPAKNIQYF
>TRBV4-1|-|TRBJ1-2|-
TGCGCCAGCAGCCATCCCGGGGTTAGTGGCTACACCTTC
CASSHPGVSGYTF
>TRBV5-6|few|TRBJ2-5|TRBD2
TGTGCCAGCAGCTTTACTAGCGGGGGGGCCAGGGAGACCCAGTACTTC
CASSFTSGGARETQYF
>TRBV12-3/TRBV12-4|many|TRBJ1-4|-
TGTGCCAGCAGTTTTGGGGGTAGGGCTAATGAAAAACTGTTTTTT
CASSFGGRANEKLFF
>TRBV4-3|few|TRBJ2-6|-
TGCGCCAGCAGCCAATTTGTCATCCGGACGACCCGCCAATCTGGGGCCAACGTCCTGACTTTC
CASSQFVIRTTRQSGANVLTF
>TRBV7-9|few|TRBJ2-3|TRBD2
TGTGCCAGCAGCTCCCTGGACGGGGGGAGAATCACAGATACGCAGTATTTT
CASSSLDGGRITDTQYF
>TRBV7-9|-|TRBJ2-7|TRBD2
TGTGCCAGCAGCTTAGGCGGGACTAGCGGGGTCTCCTACGAGCAGTACTTC
CASSLGGTSGVSYEQYF
>TRBV18|-|TRBJ2-2|-
TGTGCCAGCTCACCCCCGGACGGAAAATCGAACACCGGGGAGCTGTTTTTT
CASSPPDGKSNTGELFF
>TRBV24-1|-|TRBJ2-7|-
TGTGCCACCAGTGCCAACCACTCATCCGAGCAGTACTTC
CATSANHSSEQYF
>TRBV29-1|few|TRBJ2-7|TRBD1
TGCAGCGGCTTGGACAGGGGGATCAACGAGCAGTACTTC
CSGLDRGINEQYF
>TRBV30|-|TRBJ1-6|-
TGTGCCTGGAGCCGGACGGTCTCCTATAATTCACCCCTCCACTTT
CAWSRTVSYNSPLHF
>TRBV7-3|-|TRBJ1-6|TRBD1
TGTGCCAGCAGCTTAGTGGGACAGGGAGGGTCACCCCTCCACTTT
CASSLVGQGGSPLHF
>TRBV20-1|-|TRBJ2-4|-
TGCAGTGCTAGAGCTATGCGGGCCACCGGGACCCGAGCCAAAAACATTCAGTACTTC
CSARAMRATGTRAKNIQYF
>TRBV7-6|few|TRBJ2-1|TRBD1
TGTGCCAGCAGCACCCGACAGGGGAGCTCCTACAATGAGCAGTTCTTC
CASSTRQGSSYNEQFF
>TRBV7-2|few|TRBJ1-2|-
TGTGCCAGCAGCCACTACGGAAACTATGGCTACACCTTC
CASSHYGNYGYTF
>TRBV5-1|few|TRBJ2-7|TRBD2
TGCGCCAGCCCCTCCCGATGGGCGGGGGGTTTAACCTACGAGCAGTACTTC
CASPSRWAGGLTYEQYF
>TRBV7-6|-|TRBJ2-2|-
TGTGCCAGCAGCTTGGGACAAACCACCGGGGAGCTGTTTTTT
CASSLGQTTGELFF
>TRBV4-3|-|TRBJ2-5|-
TGCGCCAGCAGCCAAAATCTGGACAGCAAAGAGACCCAGTACTTC
CASSQNLDSKETQYF
>TRBV12-3/TRBV12-4|-|TRBJ1-2|TRBD1
TGTGCCAGCAGTTCGACAGGGGGCACGAACTATGGCTACACCTTC
CASSSTGGTNYGYTF
>TRBV6-2/TRBV6-3|-|TRBJ2-7|TRBD1
TGTGCCAGCAGTTATGGGACAGGGGTTGGCGAGCAGTACTTC
CASSYGTGVGEQYF
>TRBV18|-|TRBJ1-5|-
TGTGCCAGCTCACCCGTCAGTACTTATAGCAATCAGCCCCAGCATTTT
CASSPVSTYSNQPQHF
>TRBV6-6|-|TRBJ2-2|TRBD2
TGTGCCAGCAGTTACTCAGGGCCTAGCGGGAGTAGGACCGGGGAGCTGTTTTTT
CASSYSGPSGSRTGELFF
>TRBV9|few|TRBJ2-4|TRBD1
TGTGCCAGCAGCTCAAGACAGGGATTAGCCAAAAACATTCAGTACTTC
CASSSRQGLAKNIQYF
>TRBV29-1|few|TRBJ2-7|TRBD1
TGCAGCGTTGCCCCGGGACAGGGTCGGTACGAGCAGTACTTC
CSVAPGQGRYEQYF
>TRBV12-3/TRBV12-4|once|TRBJ1-2|-
TGTGCCAGCAGTTTTGGGCGGATCGGCTATGGCTACACCTTC
CASSFGRIGYGYTF
>TRBV7-8|-|TRBJ2-3|TRBD2
TGTGCCAGCAGCCAACTAGCGGGGGGGACAGATACGCAGTATTTT
CASSQLAGGTDTQYF
>TRBV7-9|-|TRBJ1-6|-
TGTGCCAGCAGCTTAGACCGCGACAGTCCTGTGCACTTT
CASSLDRDSPVHF
>TRBV15|-|TRBJ1-3|-
TGTGCCACCAGCAGAGATGGAAGTTCCTCTGGAAACACCATATATTTT
CATSRDGSSSGNTIYF
>TRBV29-1|many|TRBJ1-5|-
TGCAGCGCCGGAAGGGGGGGGAATCAGCCCCAGCATTTT
CSAGRGGNQPQHF
>TRBV11-1|-|TRBJ2-2|-
TGTGCCAGCAGCTCTGACAGCCGGGGAGGGGAGCTGTTTTTT
CASSSDSRGGELFF
>TRBV7-9|-|TRBJ1-1|TRBD1
TGTGCCAGCAGTGGACAGGGGAAGTCTGAAGCTTTCTTT
CASSGQGKSEAFF
>TRBV7-6|few|TRBJ1-1|-
TGTGCCAGCAGCCAGTCCACATACCGAGGGGGGACTGAAGCTTTCTTT
CASSQSTYRGGTEAFF
>TRBV7-3|-|TRBJ2-3|TRBD1
TGTGCCAGCAGCTCCGGGACAGGGTTGTATTTT
CASSSGTGLYF
>TRBV7-8|-|TRBJ2-7|-
TGTGCCAGCGGCGAGGACGGTTCTTACGAGCAGTACTTC
CASGEDGSYEQYF
>TRBV2|-|TRBJ2-2|-
TGTGCCAGCAGTATACACCAGAACACCGGGGAGCTGTTTTTT
CASSIHQNTGELFF
>TRBV4-1|few|TRBJ1-1|TRBD1
TGCGCCAGCAGCCAAAGGGGACAGGGGAACACTGAAGCTTTCTTT
CASSQRGQGNTEAFF
>TRBV7-3|once|TRBJ2-5|-
TGTGCCAGCAGCTTAGAAGGGGGGGCTTTGGAGACCCAGTACTTC
CASSLEGGALETQYF